Following are 29 T cell receptor beta chains from one sample sequenced in a study of response to subunit inactivated influenza vaccine. TCRdb independently ran MiXCR on the RT-PCR reads; one entry per CDR3 protein. The data hold some 540,000 distinct CDR3 sequences, with approximately 22% observed a single time. These same data were also listed under a study on T cells expressing NK-cell markers. That work adds: The TCR beta cDNA came from 5'RACE template switching with UMIs.

Sequenced material: CD4+ T cells sorted from PBMCs, taken 11 to 12 days after vaccination. These receptors were taken from a man aged 50 to 59 who received an inactivated influenza vaccine.

V and J are TRBV20-1 and TRBJ2-3; TRBD2 is a possible D gene (6 bases). The germline CDR1 and CDR2 sequences are DFQATT and SNEGSKA (reference sequence). The V end lost 6 bases, the J end lost 0 bases, and 10 bases lay between the germline ends. The CDR3 is 13 residues long. The CDR3 here is CSASSGSTDTQYF. DNA for the CDR3: TGCAGTGCCAGTAGCGGTAGCACAGATACGCAGTATTTT.

This clonotype was recorded many times. The chain uses TRBV20-1 and TRBJ1-5; D remains ambiguous. CDR3 length equals 15 residues. The ends were cut back, 2 bases at V and 3 bases at J, with 14 bases in the middle. Germline assignment: CDR1 DFQATT and CDR2 SNEGSKA (reference sequence). CDR3 nucleotide sequence: TGCAGTGCTAGACCCCCAGGCCTGCCCAATCAGCCCCAGCATTTT. This encodes CSARPPGLPNQPQHF.

The CDR3 region has the DNA TGTGCCAGCAGCGCTACCGGGACCTCCTACGAGCAGTACTTC. This codes for CASSATGTSYEQYF. J is TRBJ2-7 and V is TRBV7-2; D might be TRBD1 or TRBD2, each matching 5 bases. The CDR3 length is 14 residues. The V gene's germline CDR1 is SGHTA and CDR2 FQGNSA. The V end was cut by 5 bases, the J end by 0 bases, with 11 bases between.

This clonotype has only a few counts. The germline gene is not matched at one end of the junction; a read error may be the cause. V gene TRBV20-1 combines with J gene TRBJ2-2; the D gene is possibly TRBD1 (6 bases). This CDR3 comprises 15 residues. Germline loops: CDR1 DFQATT, CDR2 SNEGSKA (reference sequence). CDR3 in DNA: TGCAGTGCCCAGGGGTGGCAGGGGCGTACCGAGGAGCTGTTTTTT. It translates to CSAQGWQGRTEELFF.

V gene TRBV5-1 combines with J gene TRBJ2-6; unclear D gene. The CDR3 consists of 15 residues. Germline V lookup: CDR1 SGHRS, CDR2 YFSETQ. V was cut by 0 bases and J by 2 bases, with 6 bases left in between. The CDR3 DNA reads as TGCGCCAGCAGCTTGGAAGGACCTGGGGCCAACGTCCTGACTTTC. Translation: CASSLEGPGANVLTF.

In this sample, this clonotype turned up a few times. The chain couples TRBV2 to TRBJ2-1; a possible D gene is TRBD1 (5 bases). The germline gives CDR1 SNHLY, CDR2 FYNNEI. The CDR3 runs to 14 residues. Trimming left V 11 bases short and J 9 bases short, with 23 bases between. CDR3 loop: CAGRMDGRQGEQFF. CDR3 coding DNA: TGTGCCGGTCGTATGGACGGAAGGCAGGGTGAGCAGTTCTTC. The entire variable domain, with the rest obtained from reference TRBV2 and TRBJ2-1, is as follows: EPEVTQTPSHQVTQMGQEVILRCVPISNHLYFYWYRQILGQKVEFLVSFYNNEISEKSEIFDDQFSVERPDGSNFTLKIRSTKLEDSAMYFCAGRMDGRQGEQFFGPGTRLTVL.

This clonotype was seen a few times. V gene TRBV5-4 combines with J gene TRBJ2-3; 12 bases are shared with TRBD2. CDR1 and CDR2 (germline): SGHNT, YYREEE (reference sequence). The CDR3 is 16 residues long. With 4 bases clipped from V and 2 bases from J, the junction kept 5 bases outside the gene matches. This CDR3 is CASSLRLAGVTDTQYF. As DNA, the CDR3 is TGTGCCAGCAGCCTCCGACTAGCGGGAGTCACAGATACGCAGTATTTT.

This clonotype was detected a few times. V is TRBV10-2 and J is TRBJ1-6; D ambiguous. Trimming took 0 bases from V and 7 from J, leaving 4 bases between them. The CDR3 contains 13 residues. Germline CDR1 reads WSHSY; CDR2 reads SAAADI. The CDR3 DNA follows: TGCGCCAGCAGTGAGTCGATCAATTCACCCCTCCACTTT. The encoded protein is CASSESINSPLHF.

A few counts support this clonotype. The rearrangement links TRBV6-1 to TRBJ1-5; no reliable D call. The length of the CDR3 is 13 residues. V lost 3 bases and J 4 bases, leaving 7 bases between the germline ends. Germline CDR1 reads MNHNS; CDR2 reads SASEGT. Here the CDR3 reads CASSEMRNQPQHF. For the CDR3, the DNA is TGTGCCAGCAGTGAGATGAGGAATCAGCCCCAGCATTTT.

This clonotype was seen more than once but under ten times. This sequence joins TRBV7-9 and TRBJ1-6, with D tentatively TRBD1 (5 bases). CDR1 and CDR2 from the germline V gene are SEHNR and FQNEAQ (reference sequence). The CDR3 is 14 amino acids. V was pared by 1 base and J by 9 bases, with 10 bases between. The CDR3 loop reads CASSLEGVGSPLHF. The DNA for the CDR3 is TGTGCCAGCAGCTTAGAAGGGGTGGGTTCACCCCTCCACTTT.

The CDR3 here is CASSWKGVSSYEQYF. The CDR3, as DNA: TGTGCCAGCAGCTGGAAGGGGGTGAGCTCCTACGAGCAGTACTTC. V is TRBV7-9 and J is TRBJ2-7; a possible D gene is TRBD1 (6 bases). CDR1 and CDR2 from the germline V gene are SEHNR and FQNEAQ (reference sequence). V was cut by 4 bases and J by 0 bases, with 13 bases left in between. There are 15 residues in the CDR3.

This clonotype has only a few counts. The chain is built from TRBV2 and TRBJ2-5, with D tentatively TRBD1 (5 bases). CDR1 and CDR2 (germline): SNHLY, FYNNEI. Trimming removed 6 bases from V and 1 base from J, with 15 bases in between. The CDR3 runs 15 residues. CDR3 in amino acids: CASRTLDRSQETQYF. CDR3 bases: TGTGCCAGCAGAACATTAGACAGAAGCCAAGAGACCCAGTACTTC.

The rearrangement uses TRBV11-2 and TRBJ2-1; no definite D call. CDR3 length: 9 amino acids. V lost 7 bases, J lost 12 bases, and 7 bases lay in between. The germline V gene encodes CDR1 SGHAT and CDR2 FQNNGV. The CDR3 sequence is CASIPGQFF. The CDR3 DNA reads as TGTGCCAGCATACCGGGGCAGTTCTTC.

This clonotype came up a few times. The chain combines TRBV7-2 with TRBJ1-2, with 9 bases lining up with TRBD1. Germline CDR1 reads SGHTA; CDR2 reads FQGNSA. V gave up 0 bases and J gave up 5 bases; unmatched junction bases: 1. The CDR3 extends over 14 amino acids. The CDR3 sequence: CASSLAGTGYGYTF. CDR3 bases: TGTGCCAGCAGCTTAGCCGGGACAGGGTATGGCTACACCTTC.

This clonotype was counted ten times or more. The V and J genes are TRBV4-3 and TRBJ2-5; D remains ambiguous. CDR3 length: 15 amino acids. V was trimmed by 0 bases and J by 7 bases, leaving 15 bases between them. Germline-derived CDR1 and CDR2 are LGHNA and YSLEER. As DNA, the CDR3 is TGCGCCAGCAGCCAAGAAAGGACCACCAGTGGGACCCAGTACTTC. Protein: CASSQERTTSGTQYF.

At least ten counts were recorded for this clonotype. The chain uses TRBV6-2 or TRBV6-3 and TRBJ2-7; possibly TRBD1 for D (5 bases). This CDR3 spans 13 amino acids. The ends were cut back, 6 bases at V and 8 bases at J, with 17 bases in the middle. Germline-derived CDR1 and CDR2 are MNHEY and SVGEGT. For the CDR3, the DNA is TGTGCCAGCAGACTGACTCGACAGTATCAGCAGTACTTC. It is translated as CASRLTRQYQQYF.

This clonotype has only a few counts. The rearrangement joins TRBV20-1 to TRBJ2-3; D ambiguous. Germline V gives CDR1 DFQATT, CDR2 SNEGSKA (reference sequence). The CDR3 loop spans 11 amino acids. V was cut by 4 bases and J by 6 bases, with 8 bases left in between. The chain's CDR3 is CSATHSDTQYF. Written as DNA, the CDR3 is TGCAGTGCTACCCATAGTGATACGCAGTATTTT.

V gene TRBV3-1 combines with J gene TRBJ1-6; TRBD1 agrees at 8 bases. With 5 bases clipped from V and 7 bases from J, the junction kept 4 bases outside the gene matches. The CDR3 is 14 residues long. From germline, CDR1 is LGHDT and CDR2 YNNKEL (reference sequence). CDR3 coding DNA: TGTGCCAGCAGCTCGCGACAGGGGAATTCACCCCTCCACTTT. Translation gives CASSSRQGNSPLHF. Looking up the rest from reference TRBV3-1 and TRBJ1-6 gives the full variable domain: DTAVSQTPKYLVTQMGNDKSIKCEQNLGHDTMYWYKQDSKKFLKIMFSYNNKELIINETVPNRFSPKSPDKAHLNLHINSLELGDSAVYFCASSSRQGNSPLHFGNGTRLTVT.

This clonotype has just a few counts. The gene calls are TRBV20-1 and TRBJ2-3, with 7 bases identical to TRBD1. Germline CDR1 reads DFQATT; CDR2 reads SNEGSKA (reference sequence). The CDR3 length is 13 residues. Trimming removed 6 bases from V and 0 bases from J; junction bases left unmatched: 3. Here the CDR3 reads CSARQGSTDTQYF. CDR3 DNA sequence: TGCAGTGCCAGACAGGGTAGCACAGATACGCAGTATTTT.

This clonotype was seen more than once but under ten times. The chain carries TRBV4-2 and TRBJ2-1, with 13 nucleotides matching TRBD2. This CDR3 contains 13 residues. J gave up 15 bases and V 4 bases, and 6 bases lay outside the gene matches. The germline CDR1 and CDR2 sequences are LGHNA and YNFKEQ. The CDR3 spells CASSPKTSGRRFF. For the CDR3, the DNA is TGTGCCAGCAGCCCAAAGACTAGCGGGAGGAGGTTCTTC.

This chain connects TRBV5-1 to TRBJ2-4; TRBD2 agrees at 8 bases. The V gene's germline CDR1 is SGHRS and CDR2 YFSETQ. The CDR3 sequence is 15 residues long. The junction had 9 bases not matched to a gene; V was cut back by 4 bases and J by 6 bases. CDR3 bases: TGCGCCAGCAGCCCCGATGGGGCGGGGGGAAACATTCAGTACTTC. Translation: CASSPDGAGGNIQYF. Full variable domain (remainder filled in from reference TRBV5-1 and TRBJ2-4): KAGVTQTPRYLIKTRGQQVTLSCSPISGHRSVSWYQQTPGQGLQFLFEYFSETQRNKGNFPGRFSGRQFSNSRSEMNVSTLELGDSALYLCASSPDGAGGNIQYFGAGTRLSVL.

This chain links TRBV11-2 with TRBJ2-3, with a possible D match to TRBD1 (5 bases). Germline V CDR1 and CDR2: SGHAT, FQNNGV. Trimming took 3 bases from V and 6 from J, leaving 10 bases between them. CDR3 size: 13 residues. The CDR3 loop reads CASSFDSRDTQYF. The CDR3 nucleotides read TGTGCCAGCAGCTTTGACAGCCGCGATACGCAGTATTTT.

V and J are TRBV9 and TRBJ2-2, with 9 bases aligning to TRBD1. This CDR3 is 16 amino acids long. V lost 3 bases and J lost 4; bases outside the gene matches: 7. CDR1 and CDR2 from the germline V gene are SGDLS and YYNGEE. The CDR3 protein is CASSAGQGLGTGELFF. CDR3 bases: TGTGCCAGCAGCGCGGGACAGGGATTGGGCACCGGGGAGCTGTTTTTT.

The rearrangement links TRBV7-9 to TRBJ1-3, with TRBD1 matching over 10 bases. CDR3 length equals 14 residues. The germline gives CDR1 SEHNR, CDR2 FQNEAQ (reference sequence). Trimming at V came to 10 bases and at J to 1 base, leaving 4 bases not matched to a gene. The DNA for the CDR3 is TGTGCCACCGACAGGGGGCTATCTGGAAACACCATATATTTT. It yields the protein CATDRGLSGNTIYF.

The table lists this clonotype with a few counts. The chain has TRBV7-9 and TRBJ1-1; possibly TRBD1 for D (6 bases). CDR1 SEHNR and CDR2 FQNEAQ come from the germline V gene (reference sequence). The V end lost 7 bases, the J end lost 0 bases, and 15 bases lay between the germline ends. This CDR3 has 15 residues. Here the CDR3 reads CASKPPDRLNTEAFF. The CDR3 DNA follows: TGTGCCAGCAAACCACCCGACAGGTTGAACACTGAAGCTTTCTTT.

The chain couples TRBV15 to TRBJ2-1; D may be TRBD2 (5 bases). Looked up from germline, CDR1 is LNHNV and CDR2 is YYDKDF (reference sequence). The CDR3 loop spans 13 amino acids. Trimming took 6 bases from V and 8 from J, leaving 14 bases between them. The CDR3 protein is CATRREVADEQFF. CDR3 nucleotides: TGTGCCACCAGGAGGGAAGTTGCCGATGAGCAGTTCTTC.

The J gene is TRBJ1-1, the V gene TRBV4-1; 7 nucleotides align to TRBD1. V was pared by 5 bases and J by 0 bases, with 12 bases of the junction left unmatched. The germline V gene encodes CDR1 MGHRA and CDR2 YSYEKL. This CDR3 is built from 17 residues. Here the CDR3 reads CASSFRDSTSLNTEAFF. Written as DNA, the CDR3 is TGCGCCAGCAGCTTCCGGGACAGCACTTCTTTGAACACTGAAGCTTTCTTT.

This clonotype was picked up a small number of times. This chain uses TRBV11-2 with TRBJ2-7; D not certain. CDR3 length: 13 amino acids. CDR1 and CDR2 (germline): SGHAT, FQNNGV. V lost 0 bases and J lost 5, with 8 bases in between. This CDR3 is CASSLDYLNEQYF. The CDR3 nucleotides read TGTGCCAGCAGCTTAGATTACCTCAACGAGCAGTACTTC.

This clonotype came up a few times. The chain carries TRBV3-1 and TRBJ1-2, with D maybe TRBD1 (5 bases). Trimming pared 6 bases from V and 7 bases from J, leaving 15 bases between. Germline CDR1 and CDR2: LGHDT and YNNKEL (reference sequence). The CDR3 is 13 amino acids. The CDR3 reads CASRPGPQAGYTF. CDR3 DNA: TGTGCCAGCAGGCCGGGACCCCAGGCTGGCTACACCTTC.